Sequencing of this T cell receptor (beta chain) was carried out in a study of cytomegalovirus exposure and HLA in healthy donors. The germline CDR1 and CDR2 sequences are SGHNT and YYREEE (reference sequence). V dropped 4 bases and J dropped 5; count of bases not matched to a gene: 6. This CDR3 has 14 residues. Turning to this clone: Its specificity is unknown.

Though nominally healthy at sampling, donors likely had unrecorded immune exposures. The PCR used 60 Vbeta and 13 Jbeta primers. Some clones are missing from TCRdb's copy, which holds only in-frame ones; the method was immunoSEQ multiplex PCR. This repertoire shows 100,000 to 150,000 clones, over 70% found once; its top ten account for roughly 3%. Study findings and constraints: The later analysis indicated that the majority of CMV-associated TCR beta chains appeared HLA-restricted.

The chain links TRBV5-4 to TRBJ1-1; 9 nucleotides align to TRBD1. Sequencing was done on a sample of PBMCs. This TCR was recovered from a woman aged 55-70 years in good health and CMV-seropositive. Here the CDR3 reads CASSISGTGTEAFF. CDR3 coding DNA: TGTGCCAGCAGCATATCCGGGACAGGGACTGAAGCTTTCTTT.